The 25 T cell receptor beta chains reported below all come from one sample, sequenced in a study of T cell responses to AZD1222 COVID-19 vaccine. Produced via immunoSEQ multiplex PCR; TCRdb's table is partial and in-frame only. The profile shows under 150,000 clones, 87% of them singletons. Sequenced here: peripheral blood, sampled on day 0 of AZD1222 vaccination. Receptors were obtained from an adult in good health.

The gene calls are TRBV7-6 and TRBJ2-2; D remains unclear. The CDR3 has 13 amino acids. V lost 6 bases and J 2 bases, leaving 7 bases between the germline ends. Per the germline V gene, CDR1 is SGHVS and CDR2 is FNYEAQ. This chain's CDR3 is CASSVLNTGELFF. As DNA, the CDR3 is TGTGCCAGCAGTGTACTAAACACCGGGGAGCTGTTTTTT.

The CDR3 coding sequence is TGCAGCGTTGCCGTAGGGAGGAATGAGCAGTTCTTC. Protein product: CSVAVGRNEQFF. This chain links TRBV29-1 with TRBJ2-1; D is possibly TRBD2 (6 bases). Germline V lookup: CDR1 SQVTM, CDR2 ANQGSEA. V lost 4 bases, J lost 7 bases, and 11 bases lay in between. The CDR3 spans 12 residues.

The chain joins TRBV7-8 to TRBJ1-6; D gene uncertain. CDR3 length: 12 amino acids. Trimming removed 3 bases at V and 9 bases at J, with 6 bases between. The germline CDR1 and CDR2 sequences are SGHVS and FQNEAQ. CDR3 region: CASSLNGSPLHF. CDR3 DNA: TGTGCCAGCAGCTTGAATGGTTCACCCCTCCACTTT.

V gene TRBV7-9 combines with J gene TRBJ1-6; maybe TRBD1 (5 bases). Trimming took off 5 bases at V and 10 bases at J, with 12 bases between the two ends. Germline V lookup: CDR1 SEHNR, CDR2 FQNEAQ (reference sequence). The CDR3 has 13 amino acids. The CDR3 bases are TGTGCCAGCAGCACCTCGGGGGAGTCACCCCTCCACTTT. Its protein product is CASSTSGESPLHF.

This chain links TRBV6-5 with TRBJ1-1; D remains unclear. The CDR3 length is 11 residues. V lost 7 bases, J lost 2 bases, and 5 bases lay in between. The V gene's germline CDR1 is MNHEY and CDR2 SVGAGI. As DNA, the CDR3 is TGTGCCAGCACCAAAAACACTGAAGCTTTCTTT. Its protein product is CASTKNTEAFF.

The chain is built from TRBV11-2 and TRBJ2-3; D is undetermined. The CDR3 runs 14 residues. CDR1 SGHAT and CDR2 FQNNGV come from the germline V gene. The V gene lost 1 base and the J gene lost 4 bases, with 9 bases spanning the gap. In DNA form, the CDR3 reads TGTGCCAGCAGCTTAGCTGGAGATGCAGATACGCAGTATTTT. Amino acid sequence: CASSLAGDADTQYF. Supplemented by reference TRBV11-2 and TRBJ2-3, the full variable domain reads EAGVAQSPRYKIIEKRQSVAFWCNPISGHATLYWYQQILGQGPKLLIQFQNNGVVDDSQLPKDRFSAERLKGVDSTLKIQPAKLEDSAVYLCASSLAGDADTQYFGPGTRLTVL.

V gene TRBV5-4 combines with J gene TRBJ1-6; D gene unclear. Trimming cost V 5 bases and J 8 bases, with 20 bases left between them. The CDR3 is 16 amino acids. Germline V lookup: CDR1 SGHNT, CDR2 YYREEE (reference sequence). CDR3 in amino acids: CASRMGSPLEDSPLHF. The CDR3 DNA follows: TGTGCCAGCAGAATGGGGTCGCCTCTAGAGGATTCACCCCTCCACTTT. The complete variable domain, with remaining parts taken from reference TRBV5-4 and TRBJ1-6, reads ETGVTQSPTHLIKTRGQQVTLRCSSQSGHNTVSWYQQALGQGPQFIFQYYREEENGRGNFPPRFSGLQFPNYSSELNVNALELDDSALYLCASRMGSPLEDSPLHFGNGTRLTVT.

In nucleotides, the CDR3 is TGTGCCAGCAGCCCTCGACTAGCGGGAGACGACGAGCAGTACTTC. Translating gives CASSPRLAGDDEQYF. V and J are TRBV9 and TRBJ2-7, with TRBD2 matching over 12 bases. V gave up 4 bases and J gave up 5 bases; unmatched junction bases: 7. The germline V gene encodes CDR1 SGDLS and CDR2 YYNGEE. The CDR3 is 15 residues long.

J is TRBJ1-3 and V is TRBV5-1; D not resolved. Germline V gives CDR1 SGHRS, CDR2 YFSETQ. Trimming stripped 0 bases from V and 2 bases from J, with 6 bases between. The CDR3 is 14 amino acids. This chain's CDR3 is CASSLDSAGNTIYF. Here the CDR3 DNA reads TGCGCCAGCAGCTTGGACAGCGCTGGAAACACCATATATTTT.

The CDR3 region has the DNA TGTGCCAGCAGCCAAGACTTAGAGACCCAGTACTTC. It is translated as CASSQDLETQYF. The rearrangement joins TRBV3-1 (or the pseudogene TRBV3-2) to TRBJ2-5, with unresolved D. The germline gives CDR1 LGHDT, CDR2 YNNKEL (reference sequence). V was trimmed by 0 bases and J by 4 bases, leaving 3 bases between them. CDR3 length: 12 residues.

The rearrangement joins TRBV6-5 to TRBJ2-7, with a weak D call TRBD1 (6 bases). Between the trimmed V and J ends, which lost 6 bases and 0 bases, there was a span of 12 bases. The CDR3 has 14 residues. Germline CDR1 and CDR2: MNHEY and SVGAGI. CDR3 protein: CASSPTGTSYEQYF. For the CDR3, the DNA is TGTGCCAGCAGCCCAACAGGGACCTCCTACGAGCAGTACTTC.

The V gene is TRBV12-3 or TRBV12-4, the J gene TRBJ1-2; 9 bases align to TRBD1. V shed 7 bases, J shed 4 bases, and the junction held 4 bases outside the gene matches. This CDR3 is 13 amino acids long. The CDR3 coding sequence is TGTGCCAGCACTAAGGGACAGGGCTATGGCTACACCTTC. Its translation is CASTKGQGYGYTF.

The chain uses TRBV24-1 and TRBJ2-7, with 7 bases aligning to TRBD1. The germline gives CDR1 KGHDR, CDR2 SFDVKD. J was trimmed by 6 bases and V by 2 bases; bases with no gene match: 9. The CDR3 contains 15 residues. CDR3 region: CATSDSGQGEIEQYF. CDR3 bases: TGTGCCACCAGTGATTCGGGGCAGGGGGAGATCGAGCAGTACTTC.

A word on this clone: Other nucleotide sequences from this sample produce the same CDR3. J is TRBJ1-5 and V is TRBV7-2, with D tentatively TRBD1 (6 bases). Trimming left V 5 bases short and J 7 bases short, with 12 bases between. Germline CDR1 SGHTA, CDR2 FQGNSA. The CDR3 totals 13 residues. CDR3 sequence (DNA): TGTGCCAGCAGCATCAGGGGAGACCAGCCCCAGCATTTT. Residues: CASSIRGDQPQHF.

J is TRBJ2-7 and V is TRBV30, with D perhaps TRBD1 or TRBD2 (6 bases each). Germline V gives CDR1 GTSNPN, CDR2 SVGIG (reference sequence). The V gene lost 4 bases and the J gene lost 0 bases, with 10 bases spanning the gap. CDR3 size: 13 residues. CDR3 DNA: TGTGCCTGGACCGGGGGCGCCTCCTACGAGCAGTACTTC. This codes for CAWTGGASYEQYF.

The rearrangement links TRBV24-1 to TRBJ2-7, with TRBD2 matching over 7 bases. The CDR3 is 14 amino acids. V lost 3 bases to trimming and J lost 5 bases; unmatched junction nucleotides: 6. Germline values: CDR1 KGHDR, CDR2 SFDVKD. This CDR3 reads CATSDTRLANEQYF. Written as DNA, the CDR3 is TGTGCCACCAGTGATACTCGACTAGCAAACGAGCAGTACTTC.

The DNA of the CDR3 is TGTGCCAGCAGCCCGCCTACACTTAATGAGCAGTTCTTC. This sequence encodes CASSPPTLNEQFF. V is TRBV5-4 and J is TRBJ2-1, with D unresolved. The V end was cut by 4 bases, the J end by 7 bases, with 12 bases between. CDR1 is SGHNT, CDR2 YYREEE, per germline (reference sequence). The CDR3 is 13 residues long.

The chain employs TRBV5-1 and TRBJ2-2; TRBD2 agrees at 11 bases. Germline values: CDR1 SGHRS, CDR2 YFSETQ. The CDR3 contains 16 residues. Unmatched junction bases numbered 11, after V lost 4 bases and J lost 9 bases. The chain's CDR3 is CASSPLLAGGQRELFF. The CDR3 nucleotides are TGCGCCAGCAGCCCTCTTCTAGCGGGAGGCCAAAGGGAGCTGTTTTTT.

The chain recombines TRBV7-3 with TRBJ2-1; TRBD1 agrees at 7 bases. In germline, CDR1 is SGHTA, CDR2 FQGTGA. The CDR3 consists of 16 residues. The J segment lost 0 bases and the V segment lost 5 bases, leaving 7 bases of the junction unmatched. DNA for the CDR3: TGTGCCAGCAGCCCGGACAGGTTCAGCTCCTACAATGAGCAGTTCTTC. Protein: CASSPDRFSSYNEQFF.

The chain links TRBV2 to TRBJ1-2; 9 positions match TRBD1. Trimming took 4 bases from V and 7 from J; bases not matched to a gene: 7. The germline gives CDR1 SNHLY, CDR2 FYNNEI. The CDR3 spans 14 residues. In DNA, the CDR3 is TGTGCCAGCAGTGGGACGGGACAGGGAGGTGGCTACACCTTC. Its protein is CASSGTGQGGGYTF.

Concerning this clone: This sample includes further DNA sequences coding for the same CDR3. The chain combines TRBV7-3 with TRBJ1-2, with D maybe TRBD1 (6 bases). Germline V gene lookup returns CDR1 SGHTA and CDR2 FQGTGA. The germline V and J ends were trimmed by 2 bases and 5 bases, with 9 bases remaining between them. The CDR3 has 13 residues. CDR3 in amino acids: CASSLGGGYGYTF. Here the CDR3 DNA reads TGTGCCAGCAGCTTAGGAGGGGGGTATGGCTACACCTTC.

The V gene is TRBV6-5, the J gene TRBJ1-5; D may be TRBD1 (5 bases). The CDR3 sequence is 15 residues long. From germline, CDR1 is MNHEY and CDR2 SVGAGI. Trimming removed 6 bases from V and 2 bases from J, with 14 bases in between. The CDR3 DNA reads as TGTGCCAGCAGACAACGGGGGTCGGGCAATCAGCCCCAGCATTTT. Its translation: CASRQRGSGNQPQHF.

V is TRBV19 and J is TRBJ2-4; possibly TRBD1 or TRBD2 for D (5 bases each). Germline V lookup: CDR1 LNHDA, CDR2 SQIVND (reference sequence). Trimming cost V 8 bases and J 0 bases, with 17 bases left between them. This CDR3 has 16 amino acids. The CDR3 nucleotides read TGTGCCAGTCAGAGGGGCAGCACGATAGCCAAAAACATTCAGTACTTC. This encodes CASQRGSTIAKNIQYF.

Here the CDR3 DNA reads TGTGCCAGCAGTGAACTGGAGGGGTCGGACACTGAAGCTTTCTTT. Its translation is CASSELEGSDTEAFF. The J gene is TRBJ1-1, the V gene TRBV28; TRBD1 might be the D (5 bases). The CDR3 is 15 amino acids. V was clipped by 5 bases and J by 3 bases, with 16 bases between them. CDR1 is MDHEN, CDR2 SYDVKM, per germline.

The V and J genes are TRBV27 and TRBJ2-7, with 10 bases aligning to TRBD1. CDR1 is MNHEY and CDR2 is SMNVEV in the germline V gene (reference sequence). The junction had 7 bases not matched to a gene; V was cut back by 2 bases and J by 3 bases. CDR3 length: 16 amino acids. For the CDR3, the DNA is TGTGCCAGCAGTTTAGATAGGGACAGGGGTGACTACGAGCAGTACTTC. It yields the protein CASSLDRDRGDYEQYF.